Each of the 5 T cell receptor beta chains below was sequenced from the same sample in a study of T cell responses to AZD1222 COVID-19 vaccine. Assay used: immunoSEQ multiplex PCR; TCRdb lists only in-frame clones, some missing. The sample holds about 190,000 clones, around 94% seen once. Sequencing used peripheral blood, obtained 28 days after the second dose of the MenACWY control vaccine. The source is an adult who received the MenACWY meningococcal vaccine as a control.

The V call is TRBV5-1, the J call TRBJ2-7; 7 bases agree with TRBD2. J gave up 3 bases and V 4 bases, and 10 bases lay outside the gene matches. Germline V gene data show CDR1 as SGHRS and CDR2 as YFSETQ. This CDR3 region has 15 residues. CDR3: CASSGDGAGIYEQYF. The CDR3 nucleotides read TGCGCCAGCAGCGGGGACGGAGCGGGGATCTACGAGCAGTACTTC. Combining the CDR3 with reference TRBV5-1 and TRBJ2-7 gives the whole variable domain KAGVTQTPRYLIKTRGQQVTLSCSPISGHRSVSWYQQTPGQGLQFLFEYFSETQRNKGNFPGRFSGRQFSNSRSEMNVSTLELGDSALYLCASSGDGAGIYEQYFGPGTRLTVT.

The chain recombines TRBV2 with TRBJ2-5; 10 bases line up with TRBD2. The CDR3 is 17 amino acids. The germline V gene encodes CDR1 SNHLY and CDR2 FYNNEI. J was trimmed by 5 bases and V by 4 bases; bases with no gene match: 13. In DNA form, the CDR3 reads TGTGCCAGCAGTGTTAGTATTCTAGCGGGAGTAGGGGAGACCCAGTACTTC. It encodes CASSVSILAGVGETQYF.

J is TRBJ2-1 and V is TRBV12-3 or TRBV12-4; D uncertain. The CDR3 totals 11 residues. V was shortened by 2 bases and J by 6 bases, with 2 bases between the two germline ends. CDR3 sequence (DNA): TGTGCCAGCAGTTTATTCAATGAGCAGTTCTTC. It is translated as CASSLFNEQFF.

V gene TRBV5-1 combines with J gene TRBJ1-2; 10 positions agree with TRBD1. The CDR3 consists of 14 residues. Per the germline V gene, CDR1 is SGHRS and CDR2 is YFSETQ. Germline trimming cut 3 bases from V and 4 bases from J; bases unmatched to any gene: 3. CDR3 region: CASSWDRGLYGYTF. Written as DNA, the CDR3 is TGCGCCAGCAGCTGGGACAGGGGCCTCTATGGCTACACCTTC.

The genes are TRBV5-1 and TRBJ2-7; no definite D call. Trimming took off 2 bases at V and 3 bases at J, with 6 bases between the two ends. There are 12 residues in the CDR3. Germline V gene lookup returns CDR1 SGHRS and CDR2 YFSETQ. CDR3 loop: CASSFNGYEQYF. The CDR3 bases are TGCGCCAGCAGCTTTAATGGCTACGAGCAGTACTTC.